A single T cell receptor beta chain is shown here with its context. Its cognate antigen is unknown. The source of the sample is a study of neoadjuvant anti-PD-1 for oral cavity cancer. Time point of the sample: after neoadjuvant nivolumab, at surgical resection. The V and J ends lost 6 bases and 5 bases, in that order; junction bases with no gene match: 4. The CDR3 is 14 residues long. Per germline, CDR1 MNHEY and CDR2 SVGAGI. Study results and limitations: Only a few patients per response group were TCR-analyzed; validation needed.

Sequenced by immunoSEQ multiplex PCR; TCRdb stores in-frame clones only, minus some. In the table there are 7,000 to 9,000 clones, 62% of which are singletons. Sequenced here: PBMCs, sampled after nivolumab (anti-PD-1) treatment. The chain is built from TRBV6-5 and TRBJ1-6, with 7 bases identical to TRBD1. The receptor was isolated from a person between 40 and 80 years old with oral cavity squamous cell carcinoma. The CDR3 spells CASSPTGNNSPLHF. The DNA of the CDR3 is TGTGCCAGCAGCCCGACAGGGAATAATTCACCCCTCCACTTT.